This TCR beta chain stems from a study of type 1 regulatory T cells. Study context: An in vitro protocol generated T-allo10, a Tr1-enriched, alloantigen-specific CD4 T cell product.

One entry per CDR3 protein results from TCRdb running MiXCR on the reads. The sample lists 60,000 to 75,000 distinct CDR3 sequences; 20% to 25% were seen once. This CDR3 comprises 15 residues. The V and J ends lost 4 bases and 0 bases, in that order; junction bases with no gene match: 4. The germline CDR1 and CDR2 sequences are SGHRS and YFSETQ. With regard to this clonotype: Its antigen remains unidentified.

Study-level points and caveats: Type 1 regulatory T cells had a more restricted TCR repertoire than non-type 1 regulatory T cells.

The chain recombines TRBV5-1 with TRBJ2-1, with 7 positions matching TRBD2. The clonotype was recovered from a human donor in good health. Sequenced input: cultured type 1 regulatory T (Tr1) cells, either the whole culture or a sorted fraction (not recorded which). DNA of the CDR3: TGCGCCAGCAGCGGTACGGGGGGCTCCTACAATGAGCAGTTCTTC. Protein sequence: CASSGTGGSYNEQFF. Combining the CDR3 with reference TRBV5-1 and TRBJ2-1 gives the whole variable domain KAGVTQTPRYLIKTRGQQVTLSCSPISGHRSVSWYQQTPGQGLQFLFEYFSETQRNKGNFPGRFSGRQFSNSRSEMNVSTLELGDSALYLCASSGTGGSYNEQFFGPGTRLTVL.